Given below is one TCR beta chain in context. Germline V CDR1 and CDR2: SNHLY, FYNNEI. Trimming pared 7 bases from V and 4 bases from J, leaving 19 bases between. The CDR3 is made up of 15 amino acids. The protocol was immunoSEQ multiplex PCR, while the TCRdb copy is restricted to in-frame clones and leaves out a portion. In the table there are around 2.3 million clones, under 97% of which are singletons. The entry originates in a study of shared clonotypes between healthy human individuals. Sequenced: naive CD4+ T cells sorted from blood. The subset here: CD45RA+ positively selected. The gene calls are TRBV2 and TRBJ1-1; D is perhaps TRBD1 (6 bases). This clonotype was obtained from a man younger than 35 in good health. CDR3 in DNA: TGTGCCAGCATTTTAACAGGGACCTGGGGCACTGAAGCTTTCTTT. Protein: CASILTGTWGTEAFF.